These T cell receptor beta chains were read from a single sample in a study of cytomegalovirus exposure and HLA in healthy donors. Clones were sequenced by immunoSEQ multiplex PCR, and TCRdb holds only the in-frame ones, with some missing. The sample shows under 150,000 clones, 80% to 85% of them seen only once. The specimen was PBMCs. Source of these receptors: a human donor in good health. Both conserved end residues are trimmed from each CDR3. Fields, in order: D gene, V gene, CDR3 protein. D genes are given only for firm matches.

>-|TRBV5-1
ASSLRRQTISYEQY
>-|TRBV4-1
ASSQVGPGEPGNTIY
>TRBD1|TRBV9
ASSANPRQGETEAF
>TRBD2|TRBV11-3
ASSSRGAGEETQY
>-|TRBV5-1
ASSLERAYEQY
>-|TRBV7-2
ASSLGSRTGYNEQF
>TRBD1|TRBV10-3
ASKGTDLAYEQY
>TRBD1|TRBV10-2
ASRAQGATYNSPLH
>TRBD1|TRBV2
ASNSGTAGATNEKLF
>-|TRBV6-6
ASSYSPGAQY
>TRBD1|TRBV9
ASSIYAGTEYTEAF
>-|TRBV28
ASSLRDNAYEQY
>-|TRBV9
ASSVGRGLGINEQF
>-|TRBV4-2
ASSQMTGRDYGYT
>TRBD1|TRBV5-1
ASSLPGTGLEAF
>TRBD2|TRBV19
ASSTTSGGATDTQY
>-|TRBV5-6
ASSFGQGIGYT
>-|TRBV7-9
ASSFSGTYTGELF
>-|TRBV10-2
ASRDLRTGAGSPLH
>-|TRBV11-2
ASSLPNGGYEQY
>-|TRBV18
ASSPLLGIEQY
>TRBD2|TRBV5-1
ASSLGGTSGGFYEQY
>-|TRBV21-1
ASSNWDRKRVNNEQF
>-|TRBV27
ASSRVGQPQH
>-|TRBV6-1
ASSEAGRHYGYT
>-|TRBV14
ASSQEVGANYGYT
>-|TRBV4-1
ASRNQGTHEQY
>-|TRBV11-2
ASSPTSGDGHYEQY
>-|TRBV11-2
ASSISDSYGYT
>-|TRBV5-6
ASSLGGGLGQPQH
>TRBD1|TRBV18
ASSRDRVNTEAF
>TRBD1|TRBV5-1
ASKERASGGTEAF
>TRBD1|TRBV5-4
ASIEQGAYTEAF
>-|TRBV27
ASSTEPWGGTEAF
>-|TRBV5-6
ASSLDGGPYEQY
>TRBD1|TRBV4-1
ASSQNRGDTEAF
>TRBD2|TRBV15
ATSRDQGGDDTQY
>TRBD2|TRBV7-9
ASNPLAGQETQY
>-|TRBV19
ASSRRARTDTQY
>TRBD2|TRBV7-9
ASSSTLAGADTQY
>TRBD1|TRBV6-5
ASRKTGAHGYT
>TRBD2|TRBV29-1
SVELGGTRKNIQY
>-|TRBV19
ASSIQGVGSNQPQH
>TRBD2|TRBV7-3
ASSKSGGAPTSEQY
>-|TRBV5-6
ASSSNRPYEQY
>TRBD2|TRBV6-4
ASPSGRAGETQY
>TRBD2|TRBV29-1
SVWAGAYEQY
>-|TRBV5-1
ASSLGGGEQY
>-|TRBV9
ASSVGGADYEQY
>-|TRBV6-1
ASSEPRLMPQH
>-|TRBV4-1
ASSQDSAGPVYEQY
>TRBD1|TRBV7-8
ASSQGQGRRLF
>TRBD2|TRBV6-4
ASRYPGTSSGTQY